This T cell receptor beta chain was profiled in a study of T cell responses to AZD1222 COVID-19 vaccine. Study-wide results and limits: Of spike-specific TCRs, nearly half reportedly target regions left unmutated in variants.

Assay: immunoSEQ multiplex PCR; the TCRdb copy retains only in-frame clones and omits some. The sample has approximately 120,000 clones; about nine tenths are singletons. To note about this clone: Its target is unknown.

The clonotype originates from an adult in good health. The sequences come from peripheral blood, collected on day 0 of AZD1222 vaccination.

The CDR3 spells CASSAEGVRNGYTF. The CDR3 coding sequence is TGTGCCAGCAGCGCCGAGGGGGTAAGGAATGGCTACACCTTC. The chain recombines TRBV9 with TRBJ1-2; D might be TRBD1 (6 bases). Germline V gene data show CDR1 as SGDLS and CDR2 as YYNGEE. The CDR3 is 14 residues long. Deletions cut 3 bases from V and 6 bases from J, with 15 bases between.